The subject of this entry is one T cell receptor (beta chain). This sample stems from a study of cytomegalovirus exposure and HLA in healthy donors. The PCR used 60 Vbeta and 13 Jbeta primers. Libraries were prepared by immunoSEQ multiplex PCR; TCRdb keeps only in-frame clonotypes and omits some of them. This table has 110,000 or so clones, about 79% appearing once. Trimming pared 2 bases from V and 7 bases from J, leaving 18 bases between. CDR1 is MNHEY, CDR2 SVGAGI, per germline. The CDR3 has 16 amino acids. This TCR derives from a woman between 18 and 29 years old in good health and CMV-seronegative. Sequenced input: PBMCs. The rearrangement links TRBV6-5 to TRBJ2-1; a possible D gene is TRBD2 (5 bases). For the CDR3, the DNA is TGTGCCAGCAGTTACGAACCGAGCGGAGCGCGGAATGAGCAGTTCTTC. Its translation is CASSYEPSGARNEQFF.